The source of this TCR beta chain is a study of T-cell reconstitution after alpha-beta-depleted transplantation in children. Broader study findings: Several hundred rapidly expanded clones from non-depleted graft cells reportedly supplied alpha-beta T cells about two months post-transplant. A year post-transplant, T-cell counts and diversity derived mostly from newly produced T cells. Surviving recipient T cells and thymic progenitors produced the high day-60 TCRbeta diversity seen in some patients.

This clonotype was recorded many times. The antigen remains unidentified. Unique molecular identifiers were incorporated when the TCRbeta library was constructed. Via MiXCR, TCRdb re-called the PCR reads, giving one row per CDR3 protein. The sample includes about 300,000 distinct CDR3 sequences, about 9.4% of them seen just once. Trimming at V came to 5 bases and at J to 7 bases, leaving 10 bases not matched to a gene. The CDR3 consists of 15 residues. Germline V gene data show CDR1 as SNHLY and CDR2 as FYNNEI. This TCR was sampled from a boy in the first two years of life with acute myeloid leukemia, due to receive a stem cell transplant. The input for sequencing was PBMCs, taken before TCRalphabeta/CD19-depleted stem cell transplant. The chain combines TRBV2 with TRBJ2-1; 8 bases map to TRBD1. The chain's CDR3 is CASSTKDRAWNEQFF. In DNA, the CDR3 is TGTGCCAGCAGTACCAAGGACAGGGCGTGGAATGAGCAGTTCTTC. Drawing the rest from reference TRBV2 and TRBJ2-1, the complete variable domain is EPEVTQTPSHQVTQMGQEVILRCVPISNHLYFYWYRQILGQKVEFLVSFYNNEISEKSEIFDDQFSVERPDGSNFTLKIRSTKLEDSAMYFCASSTKDRAWNEQFFGPGTRLTVL.